The clone carrying this TCR beta chain has only one observation. The sample is drawn from a study of blood T cell repertoires in COVID-19. On the study more broadly: Material from acute and convalescent COVID-19 was sourced from the United States, Italy and Spain. The analysed material was cDNA or gDNA that came from T cells, B-cell-depleted T cells, or PBMCs.

Germline-derived CDR1 and CDR2 are SGDLS and YYNGEE. The CDR3 extends over 15 amino acids. The V end lost 0 bases, the J end lost 4 bases, and 13 bases lay between the germline ends. Sequenced by immunoSEQ multiplex PCR; TCRdb stores in-frame clones only, minus some. Here the sample spans about 120,000 clones, around nine tenths being singletons. The V and J genes are TRBV9 and TRBJ2-5, with a weak D call TRBD1 (6 bases). The TCR originated in a woman at least 80 years old with acute or convalescent COVID-19. The sample consisted of peripheral blood. This CDR3 is CASSVGGGWAETQYF. The CDR3 nucleotides read TGTGCCAGCAGCGTAGGAGGGGGATGGGCAGAGACCCAGTACTTC. Full variable domain (rest looked up from reference TRBV9 and TRBJ2-5): DSGVTQTPKHLITATGQRVTLRCSPRSGDLSVYWYQQSLDQGLQFLIQYYNGEERAKGNILERFSAQQFPDLHSELNLSSLELGDSALYFCASSVGGGWAETQYFGPGTRLLVL.